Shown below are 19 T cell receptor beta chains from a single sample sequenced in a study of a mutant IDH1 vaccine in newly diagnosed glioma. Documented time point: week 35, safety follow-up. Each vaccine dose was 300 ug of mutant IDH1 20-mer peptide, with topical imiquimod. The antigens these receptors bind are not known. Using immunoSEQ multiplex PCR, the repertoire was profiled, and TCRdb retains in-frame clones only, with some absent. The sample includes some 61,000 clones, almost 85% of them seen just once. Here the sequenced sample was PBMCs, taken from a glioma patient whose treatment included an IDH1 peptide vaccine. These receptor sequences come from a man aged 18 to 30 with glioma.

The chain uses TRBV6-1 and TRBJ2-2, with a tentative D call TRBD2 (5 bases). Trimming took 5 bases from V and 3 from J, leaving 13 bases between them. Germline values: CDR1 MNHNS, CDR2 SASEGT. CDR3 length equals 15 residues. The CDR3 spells CASSLMRADTGELFF. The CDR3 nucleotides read TGTGCCAGCAGTTTGATGCGGGCGGACACCGGGGAGCTGTTTTTT.

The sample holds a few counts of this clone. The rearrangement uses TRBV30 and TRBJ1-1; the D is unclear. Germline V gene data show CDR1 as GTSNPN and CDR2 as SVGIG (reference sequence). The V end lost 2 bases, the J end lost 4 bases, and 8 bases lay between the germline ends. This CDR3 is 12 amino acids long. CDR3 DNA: TGTGCCTGGAGTTGGAGAGTCACTGAAGCTTTCTTT. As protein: CAWSWRVTEAFF.

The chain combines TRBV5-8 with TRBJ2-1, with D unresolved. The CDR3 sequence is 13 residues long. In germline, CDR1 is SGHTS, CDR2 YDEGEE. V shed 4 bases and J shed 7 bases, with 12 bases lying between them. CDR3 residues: CASSPLGGNEQFF. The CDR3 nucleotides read TGTGCCAGCAGCCCCCTGGGTGGGAATGAGCAGTTCTTC.

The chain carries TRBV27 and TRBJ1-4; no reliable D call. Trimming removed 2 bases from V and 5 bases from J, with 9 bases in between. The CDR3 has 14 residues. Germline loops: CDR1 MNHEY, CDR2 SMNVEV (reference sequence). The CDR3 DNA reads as TGTGCCAGCAGTTTAGGGATCACAAATGAAAAACTGTTTTTT. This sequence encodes CASSLGITNEKLFF.

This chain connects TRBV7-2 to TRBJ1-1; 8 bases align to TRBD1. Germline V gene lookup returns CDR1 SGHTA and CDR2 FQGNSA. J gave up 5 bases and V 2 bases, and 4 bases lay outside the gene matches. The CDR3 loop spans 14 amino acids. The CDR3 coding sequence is TGTGCCAGCAGCTTAAACAGGGGGGGGACTGAAGCTTTCTTT. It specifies CASSLNRGGTEAFF. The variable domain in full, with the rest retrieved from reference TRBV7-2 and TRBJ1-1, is GAGVSQSPSNKVTEKGKDVELRCDPISGHTALYWYRQSLGQGLEFLIYFQGNSAPDKSGLPSDRFSAERTGGSVSTLTIQRTQQEDSAVYLCASSLNRGGTEAFFGQGTRLTVV.

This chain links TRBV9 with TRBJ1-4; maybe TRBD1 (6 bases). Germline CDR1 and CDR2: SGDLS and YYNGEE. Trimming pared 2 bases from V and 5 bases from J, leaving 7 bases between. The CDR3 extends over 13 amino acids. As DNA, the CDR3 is TGTGCCAGCAGCGTCGACAGGAATGAAAAACTGTTTTTT. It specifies CASSVDRNEKLFF.

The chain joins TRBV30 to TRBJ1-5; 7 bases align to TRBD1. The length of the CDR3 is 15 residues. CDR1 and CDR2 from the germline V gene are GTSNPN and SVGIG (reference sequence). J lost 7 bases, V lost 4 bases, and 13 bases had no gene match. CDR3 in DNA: TGTGCCTGGACTCGGGCAGGGGGAGTCTACCAGCCCCAGCATTTT. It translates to CAWTRAGGVYQPQHF.

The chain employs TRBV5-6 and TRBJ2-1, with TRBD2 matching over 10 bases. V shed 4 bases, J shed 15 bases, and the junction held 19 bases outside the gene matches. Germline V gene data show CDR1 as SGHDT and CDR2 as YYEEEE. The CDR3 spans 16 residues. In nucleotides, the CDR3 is TGTGCCAGCAGCCTCTCCCTGCTCCTCACTAGCGGGAAGCGGTTCTTC. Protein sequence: CASSLSLLLTSGKRFF. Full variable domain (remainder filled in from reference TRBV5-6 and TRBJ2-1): DAGVTQSPTHLIKTRGQQVTLRCSPKSGHDTVSWYQQALGQGPQFIFQYYEEEERQRGNFPDRFSGHQFPNYSSELNVNALLLGDSALYLCASSLSLLLTSGKRFFGPGTRLTVL.

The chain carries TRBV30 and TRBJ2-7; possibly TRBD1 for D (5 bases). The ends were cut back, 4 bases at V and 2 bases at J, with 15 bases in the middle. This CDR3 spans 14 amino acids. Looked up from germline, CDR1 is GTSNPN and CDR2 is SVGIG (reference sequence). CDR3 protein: CAWTLKGITYEQYF. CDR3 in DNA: TGTGCCTGGACACTCAAGGGGATTACCTACGAGCAGTACTTC.

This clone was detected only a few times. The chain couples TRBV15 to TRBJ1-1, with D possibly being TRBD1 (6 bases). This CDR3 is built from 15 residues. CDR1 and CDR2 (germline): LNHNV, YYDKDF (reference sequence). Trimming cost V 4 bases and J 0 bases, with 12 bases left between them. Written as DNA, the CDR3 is TGTGCCACCAGCATTCGGACAGCTATGAACACTGAAGCTTTCTTT. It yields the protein CATSIRTAMNTEAFF.

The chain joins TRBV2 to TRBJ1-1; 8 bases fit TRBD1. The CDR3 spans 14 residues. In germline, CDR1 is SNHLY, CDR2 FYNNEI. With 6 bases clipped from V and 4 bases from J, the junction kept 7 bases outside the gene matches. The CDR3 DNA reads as TGTGCCAGCAGCCCGACAGGGGCGGCCACTGAAGCTTTCTTT. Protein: CASSPTGAATEAFF.

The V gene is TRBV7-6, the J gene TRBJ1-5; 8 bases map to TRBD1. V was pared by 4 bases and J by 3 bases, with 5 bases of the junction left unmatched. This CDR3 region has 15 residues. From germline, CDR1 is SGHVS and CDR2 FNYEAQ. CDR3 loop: CASSSRTGINQPQHF. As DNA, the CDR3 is TGTGCCAGCAGCTCAAGGACAGGGATCAATCAGCCCCAGCATTTT.

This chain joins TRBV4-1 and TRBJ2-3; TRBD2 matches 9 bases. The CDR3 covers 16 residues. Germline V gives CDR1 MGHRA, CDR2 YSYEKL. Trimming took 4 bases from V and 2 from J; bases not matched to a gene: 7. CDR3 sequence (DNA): TGCGCCAGCAGCCGGAGTAGCGGGGGTTCCACAGATACGCAGTATTTT. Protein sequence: CASSRSSGGSTDTQYF.

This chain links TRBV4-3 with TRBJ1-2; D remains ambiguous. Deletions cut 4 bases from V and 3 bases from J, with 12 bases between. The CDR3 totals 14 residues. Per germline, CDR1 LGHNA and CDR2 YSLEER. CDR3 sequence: CASSPQRRDYGYTF. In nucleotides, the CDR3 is TGCGCCAGCAGCCCCCAGAGGAGGGACTATGGCTACACCTTC.

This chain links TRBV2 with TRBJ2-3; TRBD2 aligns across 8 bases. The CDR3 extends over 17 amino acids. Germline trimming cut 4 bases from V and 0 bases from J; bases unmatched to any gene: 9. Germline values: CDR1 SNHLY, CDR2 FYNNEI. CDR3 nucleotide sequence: TGTGCCAGCAGTGTTGCGGGAGGACCTACTAGCACAGATACGCAGTATTTT. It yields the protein CASSVAGGPTSTDTQYF.

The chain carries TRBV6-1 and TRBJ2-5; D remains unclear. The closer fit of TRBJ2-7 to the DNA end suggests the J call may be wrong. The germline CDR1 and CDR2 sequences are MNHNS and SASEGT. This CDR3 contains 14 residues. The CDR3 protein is CASSEGAEANEQYF. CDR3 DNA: TGTGCCAGCAGTGAAGGGGCAGAAGCCAACGAGCAGTACTTC.

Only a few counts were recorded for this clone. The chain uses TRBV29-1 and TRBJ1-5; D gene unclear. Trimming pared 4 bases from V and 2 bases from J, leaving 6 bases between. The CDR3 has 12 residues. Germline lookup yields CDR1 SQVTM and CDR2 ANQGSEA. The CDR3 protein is CSVGEGNQPQHF. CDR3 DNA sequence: TGCAGCGTTGGGGAGGGCAATCAGCCCCAGCATTTT.

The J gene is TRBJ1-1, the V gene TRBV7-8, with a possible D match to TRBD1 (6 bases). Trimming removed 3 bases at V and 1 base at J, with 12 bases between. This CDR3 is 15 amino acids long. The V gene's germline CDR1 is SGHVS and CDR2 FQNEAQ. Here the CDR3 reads CASSFLGAGNTEAFF. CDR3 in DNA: TGTGCCAGCAGCTTTCTGGGGGCGGGGAACACTGAAGCTTTCTTT.

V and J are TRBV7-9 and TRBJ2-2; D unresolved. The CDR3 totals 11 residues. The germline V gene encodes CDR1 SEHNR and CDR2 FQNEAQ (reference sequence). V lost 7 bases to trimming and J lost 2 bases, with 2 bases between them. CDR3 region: CASTNTGELFF. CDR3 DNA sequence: TGTGCCAGCACCAACACCGGGGAGCTGTTTTTT. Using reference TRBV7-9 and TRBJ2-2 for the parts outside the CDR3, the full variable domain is DTGVSQNPRHKITKRGQNVTFRCDPISEHNRLYWYRQTLGQGPEFLTYFQNEAQLEKSRLLSDRFSAERPKGSFSTLEIQRTEQGDSAMYLCASTNTGELFFGEGSRLTVL.